The T cell receptor beta chain described here comes from a study of glioma-infiltrating T cells. General study results and limits: Only very few CDR3 sequences appeared in both tissue and blood. Non-neoplastic patients had below-expected tissue-blood divergence, while all gliomas exceeded expectation.

The CDR3 is 15 amino acids. The germline V gene encodes CDR1 SGHKS and CDR2 YYEKEE (reference sequence). Trimming left V 7 bases short and J 6 bases short, with 17 bases between. This clonotype occurred a few times. The antigen remains unidentified. Amplification of TCR alpha and beta CDR3 regions from RNA used iRepertoire nested multiplex PCR. For one-step reverse transcription and amplification, 100-400 ng of tissue mRNA or PBMC total RNA was used. TCRdb used MiXCR to reprocess the multiplex PCR reads, holding one entry per CDR3 protein. The table records 150,000 to 200,000 distinct CDR3 sequences, more than 25% of them present only once.

Sequencing used glioma tissue, nonneoplastic brain tissue, or PBMCs (not recorded which). The chain couples TRBV5-5 to TRBJ1-6; D gene uncertain. The TCR sequence derives from a human donor with low-grade glioma or glioblastoma, undergoing nonglioma brain surgery, or in good health (not recorded which). For the CDR3, the DNA is TGTGCCAGCGCCCCCCGGGGAGGAAGTAATTCACCCCTCCACTTT. Protein sequence: CASAPRGGSNSPLHF.